This T cell receptor beta chain was profiled in a study of Ad26.COV2.S vaccination and SARS-CoV-2 variants. Broader study findings: Considerable breadth of spike-specific CD8+ and CD4+ T cell responses has reportedly been documented following vaccination.

About this clone itself: The antigen remains unidentified.

This table comes from immunoSEQ multiplex PCR, and its TCRdb copy is limited to in-frame clones, with some not included. The repertoire holds about 400,000 clones, with 75% to 90% as singletons. Treatment here: around 19 received Ad26.COV2.S at low or high dose, single or two shots; 5 received placebo; per-sample allocation not given. Day 63 following the first vaccine or placebo injection was when the samples were taken. V dropped 0 bases and J dropped 0 bases, with 7 bases sitting between them. This CDR3 is built from 16 residues. In germline, CDR1 is SGHRS, CDR2 YFSETQ. The origin of this receptor is a person between 18 and 60 years old who received the Ad26.COV2.S COVID-19 vaccine or a placebo. The chain joins TRBV5-1 to TRBJ1-6; D is unresolved. Sample: peripheral blood, taken in a trial of Ad26.COV2.S vaccine versus placebo. CDR3 sequence: CASSLGGSSYNSPLHF. Written as DNA, the CDR3 is TGCGCCAGCAGCTTGGGTGGGAGCTCCTATAATTCACCCCTCCACTTT.